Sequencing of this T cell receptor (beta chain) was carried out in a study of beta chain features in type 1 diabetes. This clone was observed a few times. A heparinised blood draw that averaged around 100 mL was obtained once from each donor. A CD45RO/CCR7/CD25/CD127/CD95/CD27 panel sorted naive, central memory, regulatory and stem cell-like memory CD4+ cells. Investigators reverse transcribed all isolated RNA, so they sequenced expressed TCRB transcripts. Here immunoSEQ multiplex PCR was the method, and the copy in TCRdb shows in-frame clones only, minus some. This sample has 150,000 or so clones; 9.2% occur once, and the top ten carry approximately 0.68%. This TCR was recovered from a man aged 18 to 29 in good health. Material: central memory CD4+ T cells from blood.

The CDR3 is CASSPTLTGLGEKLFF. The CDR3 DNA is TGTGCCAGCAGCCCTACCCTGACAGGGCTCGGGGAAAAACTGTTTTTT. J is TRBJ1-4 and V is TRBV9; 7 nucleotides line up with TRBD1. Per the germline V gene, CDR1 is SGDLS and CDR2 is YYNGEE. This CDR3 has 16 amino acids. Trimming at V came to 4 bases and at J to 8 bases, leaving 14 bases not matched to a gene.